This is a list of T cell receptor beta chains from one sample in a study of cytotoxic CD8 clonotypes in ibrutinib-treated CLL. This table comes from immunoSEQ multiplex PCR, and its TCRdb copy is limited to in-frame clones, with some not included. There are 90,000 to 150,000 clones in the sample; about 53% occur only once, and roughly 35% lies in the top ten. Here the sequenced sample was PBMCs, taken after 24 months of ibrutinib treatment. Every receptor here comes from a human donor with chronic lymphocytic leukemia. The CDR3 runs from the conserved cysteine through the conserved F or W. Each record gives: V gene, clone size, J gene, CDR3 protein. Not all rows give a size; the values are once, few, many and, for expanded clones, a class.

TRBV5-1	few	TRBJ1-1	CASSLEPRTTEAFF
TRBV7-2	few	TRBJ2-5	CASSWQGGETQYF
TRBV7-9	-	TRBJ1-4	CASKRAELGKLFF
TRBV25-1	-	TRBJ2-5	CASSESPPGSSTQYF
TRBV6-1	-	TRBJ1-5	CASSVDRYQNQPQHF
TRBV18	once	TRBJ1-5	CASSPETGGSQPQHF
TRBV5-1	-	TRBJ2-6	CASSGQGLVPRGANVLTF
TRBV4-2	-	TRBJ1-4	CASSQDAGTLTTNEKLFF
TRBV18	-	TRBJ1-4	CASSLQASGYNEKLFF
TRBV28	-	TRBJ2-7	CASSFRDTLYEQYF
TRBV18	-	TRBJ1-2	CASSPDSNYGYTF
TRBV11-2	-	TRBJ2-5	CASGPPGPGTQYF
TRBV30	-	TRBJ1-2	CAWLSDRVYGYTF
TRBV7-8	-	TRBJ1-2	CASSLGGRVGYTF
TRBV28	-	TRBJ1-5	CASSDRGVDQPQHF
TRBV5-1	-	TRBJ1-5	CASSLVAGEGQPQHF
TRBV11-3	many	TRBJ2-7	CASSSGTSPQYF
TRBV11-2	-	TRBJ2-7	CASSFHSGQGYEQYF
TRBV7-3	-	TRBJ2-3	CASSLWSGGQDTQYF
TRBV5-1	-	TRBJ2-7	CASSDGTGIGAYEQYF
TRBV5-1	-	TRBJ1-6	CASSLVGIANNSPLHF
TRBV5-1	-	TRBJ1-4	CASRLGVTNEKLFF
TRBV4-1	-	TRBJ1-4	CASSQDRDRDEKLFF
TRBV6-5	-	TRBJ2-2	CASSWRQVAGELFF
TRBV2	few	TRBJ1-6	CASSGGQGNSPLHF
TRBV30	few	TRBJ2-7	CAWGMGLLEQYF
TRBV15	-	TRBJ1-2	CATSPGGGHRYTF
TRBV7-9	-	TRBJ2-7	CASSRIAGGPYEQYF
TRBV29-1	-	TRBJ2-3	CSVDARGTDTQYF
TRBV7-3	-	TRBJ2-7	CASSLVPGKGYEQYF
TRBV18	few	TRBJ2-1	CASSPPLQGSDEQFF
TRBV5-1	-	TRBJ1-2	CASSLQGGGYTF
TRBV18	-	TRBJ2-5	CASFRTGGETQYF
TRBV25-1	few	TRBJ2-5	CASSDLQGAGTQYF
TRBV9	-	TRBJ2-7	CASSVGGASRSYEQYF
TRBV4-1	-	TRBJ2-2	CASSQVLSGGRNTGELFF
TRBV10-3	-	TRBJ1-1	CAIRRADRSNTEAFF
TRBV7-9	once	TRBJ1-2	CASSPDGLYGYTF
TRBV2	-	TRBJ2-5	CASNPGGIRETQYF
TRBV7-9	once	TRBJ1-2	CASSSWDSSGYTF
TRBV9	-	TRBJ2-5	CASSVGLGAETQYF
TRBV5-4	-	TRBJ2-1	CASSPLVATTGGEQFF
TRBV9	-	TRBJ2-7	CASSVGQGFYEQYF
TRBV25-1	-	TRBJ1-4	CASSHAGGSEKLFF
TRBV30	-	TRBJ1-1	CAWSITGGTEAFF